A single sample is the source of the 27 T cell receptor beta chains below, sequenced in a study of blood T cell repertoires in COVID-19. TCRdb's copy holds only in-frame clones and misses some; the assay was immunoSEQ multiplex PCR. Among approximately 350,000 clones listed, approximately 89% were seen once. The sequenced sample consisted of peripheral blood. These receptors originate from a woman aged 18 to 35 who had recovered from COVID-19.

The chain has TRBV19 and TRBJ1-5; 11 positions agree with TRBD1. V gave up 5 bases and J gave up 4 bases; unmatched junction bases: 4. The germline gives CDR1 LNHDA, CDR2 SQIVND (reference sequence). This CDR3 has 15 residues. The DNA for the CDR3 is TGTGCCAGTAGTTTGAGGGACAGGGGGAATCAGCCCCAGCATTTT. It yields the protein CASSLRDRGNQPQHF.

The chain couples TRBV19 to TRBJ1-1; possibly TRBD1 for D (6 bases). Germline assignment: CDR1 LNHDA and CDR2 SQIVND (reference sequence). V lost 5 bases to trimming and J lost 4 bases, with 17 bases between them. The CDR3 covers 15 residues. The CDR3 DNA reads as TGTGCCAGTAGTGGACAGCCGAGTTGGGGCACTGAAGCTTTCTTT. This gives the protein CASSGQPSWGTEAFF.

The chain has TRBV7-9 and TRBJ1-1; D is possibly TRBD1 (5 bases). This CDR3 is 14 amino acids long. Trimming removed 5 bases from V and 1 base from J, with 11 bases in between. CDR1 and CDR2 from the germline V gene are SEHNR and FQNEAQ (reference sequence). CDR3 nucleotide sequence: TGTGCCAGCAGCAAACAGGAAAAGAACACTGAAGCTTTCTTT. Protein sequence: CASSKQEKNTEAFF. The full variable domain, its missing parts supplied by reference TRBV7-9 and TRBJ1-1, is DTGVSQNPRHKITKRGQNVTFRCDPISEHNRLYWYRQTLGQGPEFLTYFQNEAQLEKSRLLSDRFSAERPKGSFSTLEIQRTEQGDSAMYLCASSKQEKNTEAFFGQGTRLTVV.

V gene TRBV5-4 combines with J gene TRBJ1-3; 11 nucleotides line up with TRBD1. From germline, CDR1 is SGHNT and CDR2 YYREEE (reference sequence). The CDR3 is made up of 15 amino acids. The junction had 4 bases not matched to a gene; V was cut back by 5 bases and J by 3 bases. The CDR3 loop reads CASSPDRGLGNTIYF. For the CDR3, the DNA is TGTGCCAGCAGTCCGGACAGGGGGCTTGGAAACACCATATATTTT. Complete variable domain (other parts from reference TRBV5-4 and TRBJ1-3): ETGVTQSPTHLIKTRGQQVTLRCSSQSGHNTVSWYQQALGQGPQFIFQYYREEENGRGNFPPRFSGLQFPNYSSELNVNALELDDSALYLCASSPDRGLGNTIYFGEGSWLTVV.

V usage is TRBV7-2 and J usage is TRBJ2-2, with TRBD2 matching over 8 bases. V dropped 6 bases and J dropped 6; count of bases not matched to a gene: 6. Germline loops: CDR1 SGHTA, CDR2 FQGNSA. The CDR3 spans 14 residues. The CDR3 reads CASSLTGGAGELFF. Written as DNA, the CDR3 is TGTGCCAGCAGTCTCACGGGGGGGGCCGGGGAGCTGTTTTTT.

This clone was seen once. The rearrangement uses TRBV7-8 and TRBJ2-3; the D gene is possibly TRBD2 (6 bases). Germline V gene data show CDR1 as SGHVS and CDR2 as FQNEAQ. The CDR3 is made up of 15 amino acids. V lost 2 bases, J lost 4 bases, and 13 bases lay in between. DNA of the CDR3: TGTGCCAGCAGCTTACCCGGGAGCGCAGCAGATACGCAGTATTTT. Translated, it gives CASSLPGSAADTQYF.

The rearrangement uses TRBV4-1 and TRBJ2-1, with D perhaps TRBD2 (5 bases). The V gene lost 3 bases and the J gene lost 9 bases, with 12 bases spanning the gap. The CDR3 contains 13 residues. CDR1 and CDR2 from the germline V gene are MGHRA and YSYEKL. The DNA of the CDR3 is TGCGCCAGCAGCCAGCACGGGATTGGTGAGCAGTTCTTC. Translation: CASSQHGIGEQFF.

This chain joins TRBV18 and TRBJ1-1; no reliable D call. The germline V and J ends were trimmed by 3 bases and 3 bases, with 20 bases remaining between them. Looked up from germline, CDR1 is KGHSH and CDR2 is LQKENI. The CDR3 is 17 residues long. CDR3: CASSPQQSRDLDTEAFF. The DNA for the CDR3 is TGTGCCAGCTCACCTCAACAGAGCCGAGACCTTGACACTGAAGCTTTCTTT.

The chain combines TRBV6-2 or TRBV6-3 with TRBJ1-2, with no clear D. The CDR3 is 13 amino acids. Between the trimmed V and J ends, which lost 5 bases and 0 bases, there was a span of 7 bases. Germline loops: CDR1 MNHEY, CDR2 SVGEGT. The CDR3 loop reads CASSNTANYGYTF. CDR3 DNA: TGTGCCAGCAGTAACACAGCTAACTATGGCTACACCTTC.

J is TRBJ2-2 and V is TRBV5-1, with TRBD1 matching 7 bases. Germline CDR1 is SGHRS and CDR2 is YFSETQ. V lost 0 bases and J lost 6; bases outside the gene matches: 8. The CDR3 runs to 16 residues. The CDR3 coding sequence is TGCGCCAGCAGCTTGGCAGGGACAGAAAATCCCGGGGAGCTGTTTTTT. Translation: CASSLAGTENPGELFF.

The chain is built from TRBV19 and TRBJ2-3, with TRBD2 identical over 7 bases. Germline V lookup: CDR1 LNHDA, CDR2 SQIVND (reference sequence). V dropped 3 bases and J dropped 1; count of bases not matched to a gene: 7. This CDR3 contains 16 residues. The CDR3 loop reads CASSIRSGGGTDTQYF. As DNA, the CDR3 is TGTGCCAGTAGTATTCGTTCGGGGGGAGGCACAGATACGCAGTATTTT.

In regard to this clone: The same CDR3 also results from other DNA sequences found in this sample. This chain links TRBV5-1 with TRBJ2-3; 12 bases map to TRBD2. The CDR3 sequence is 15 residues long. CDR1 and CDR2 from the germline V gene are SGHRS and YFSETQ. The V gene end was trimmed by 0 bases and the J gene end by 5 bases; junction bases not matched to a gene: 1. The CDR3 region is CASSLGLAGEDTQYF. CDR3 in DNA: TGCGCCAGCAGCTTGGGACTAGCGGGAGAAGATACGCAGTATTTT.

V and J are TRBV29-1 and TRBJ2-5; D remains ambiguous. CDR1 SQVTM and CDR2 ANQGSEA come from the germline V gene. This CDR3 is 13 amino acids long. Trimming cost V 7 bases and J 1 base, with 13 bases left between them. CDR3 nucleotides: TGCAGCGCCGGCCAGGCCCCCCAAGAGACCCAGTACTTC. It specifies CSAGQAPQETQYF.

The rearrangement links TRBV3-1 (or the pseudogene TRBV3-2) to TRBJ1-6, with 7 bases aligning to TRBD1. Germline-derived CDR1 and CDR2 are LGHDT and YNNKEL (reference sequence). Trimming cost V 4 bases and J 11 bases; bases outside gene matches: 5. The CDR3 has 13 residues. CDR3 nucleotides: TGTGCCAGCAGCCCGTTCAGGGGGACACCCCTCCACTTT. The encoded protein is CASSPFRGTPLHF.

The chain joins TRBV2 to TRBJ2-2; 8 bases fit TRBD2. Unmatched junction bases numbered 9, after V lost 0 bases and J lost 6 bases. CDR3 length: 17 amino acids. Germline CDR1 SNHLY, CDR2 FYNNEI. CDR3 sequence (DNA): TGTGCCAGCAGTGAAGCGTGGGGCGGGAGGCGAGCCGGGGAGCTGTTTTTT. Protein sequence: CASSEAWGGRRAGELFF. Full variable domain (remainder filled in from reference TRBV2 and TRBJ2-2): EPEVTQTPSHQVTQMGQEVILRCVPISNHLYFYWYRQILGQKVEFLVSFYNNEISEKSEIFDDQFSVERPDGSNFTLKIRSTKLEDSAMYFCASSEAWGGRRAGELFFGEGSRLTVL.

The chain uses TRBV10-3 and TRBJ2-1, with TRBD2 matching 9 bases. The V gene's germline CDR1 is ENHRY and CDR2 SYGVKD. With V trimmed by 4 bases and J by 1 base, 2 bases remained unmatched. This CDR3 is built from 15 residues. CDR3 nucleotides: TGTGCCATCAGTGCAGGACTAGCGTCCTACAATGAGCAGTTCTTC. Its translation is CAISAGLASYNEQFF.

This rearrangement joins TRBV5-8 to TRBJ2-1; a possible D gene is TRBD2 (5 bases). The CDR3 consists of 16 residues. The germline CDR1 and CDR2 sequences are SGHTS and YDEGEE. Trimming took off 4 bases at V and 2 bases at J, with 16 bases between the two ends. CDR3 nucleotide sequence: TGTGCCAGCAGCCGGAGTAGGAGGAGGACCTACAATGAGCAGTTCTTC. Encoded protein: CASSRSRRRTYNEQFF.

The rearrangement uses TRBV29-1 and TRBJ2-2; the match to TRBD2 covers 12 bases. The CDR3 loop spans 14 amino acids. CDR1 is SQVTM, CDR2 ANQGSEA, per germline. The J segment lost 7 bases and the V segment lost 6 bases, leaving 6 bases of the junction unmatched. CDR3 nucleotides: TGCAGCGTGCGACTAGCGGGAGTTTTCGGGGAGCTGTTTTTT. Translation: CSVRLAGVFGELFF.

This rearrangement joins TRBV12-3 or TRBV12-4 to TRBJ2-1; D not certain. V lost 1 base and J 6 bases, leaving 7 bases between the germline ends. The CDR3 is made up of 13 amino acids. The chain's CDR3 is CASSLGTRNEQFF. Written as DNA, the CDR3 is TGTGCCAGCAGTTTAGGAACTCGCAATGAGCAGTTCTTC.

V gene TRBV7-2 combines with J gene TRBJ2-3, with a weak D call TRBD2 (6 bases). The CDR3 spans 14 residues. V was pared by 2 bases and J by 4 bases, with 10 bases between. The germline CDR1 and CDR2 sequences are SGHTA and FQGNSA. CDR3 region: CASSLLAQSDTQYF. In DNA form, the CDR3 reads TGTGCCAGCAGCTTACTAGCGCAATCAGATACGCAGTATTTT. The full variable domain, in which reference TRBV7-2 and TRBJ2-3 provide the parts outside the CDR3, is GAGVSQSPSNKVTEKGKDVELRCDPISGHTALYWYRQSLGQGLEFLIYFQGNSAPDKSGLPSDRFSAERTGGSVSTLTIQRTQQEDSAVYLCASSLLAQSDTQYFGPGTRLTVL.

The CDR3 spells CASSLGGEAYYNEQFF. The DNA of the CDR3 is TGTGCCAGCAGCCTTGGAGGGGAGGCCTACTACAATGAGCAGTTCTTC. The chain employs TRBV6-2 or TRBV6-3 and TRBJ2-1, with a weak D call TRBD2 (6 bases). In germline, CDR1 is MNHEY, CDR2 SVGEGT. The CDR3 length is 16 residues. V was clipped by 6 bases and J by 3 bases, with 18 bases between them.

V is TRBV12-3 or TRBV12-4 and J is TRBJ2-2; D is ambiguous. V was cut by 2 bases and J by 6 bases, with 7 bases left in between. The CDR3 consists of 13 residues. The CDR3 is CASSLSQSGELFF. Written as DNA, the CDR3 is TGTGCCAGCAGTTTATCCCAATCCGGGGAGCTGTTTTTT.

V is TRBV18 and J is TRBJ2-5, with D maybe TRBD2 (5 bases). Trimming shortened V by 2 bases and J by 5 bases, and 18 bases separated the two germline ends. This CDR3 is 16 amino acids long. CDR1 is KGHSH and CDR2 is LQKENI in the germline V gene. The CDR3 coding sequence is TGTGCCAGCTCACCAAACTTCCGGGGTCTGTTGGAGACCCAGTACTTC. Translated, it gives CASSPNFRGLLETQYF.

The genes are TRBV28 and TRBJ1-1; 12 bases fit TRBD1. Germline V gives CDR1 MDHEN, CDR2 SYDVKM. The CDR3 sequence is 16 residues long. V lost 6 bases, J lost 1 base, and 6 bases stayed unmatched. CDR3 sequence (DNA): TGTGCCAGCAGGGGGACAGGGGGCGCTACGAACACTGAAGCTTTCTTT. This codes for CASRGTGGATNTEAFF.

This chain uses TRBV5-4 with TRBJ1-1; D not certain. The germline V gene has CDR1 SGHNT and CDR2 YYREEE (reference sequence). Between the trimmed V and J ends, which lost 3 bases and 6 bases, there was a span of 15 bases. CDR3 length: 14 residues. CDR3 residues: CASSSISGASEAFF. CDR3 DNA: TGTGCCAGCAGCTCGATCTCGGGAGCCTCTGAAGCTTTCTTT.

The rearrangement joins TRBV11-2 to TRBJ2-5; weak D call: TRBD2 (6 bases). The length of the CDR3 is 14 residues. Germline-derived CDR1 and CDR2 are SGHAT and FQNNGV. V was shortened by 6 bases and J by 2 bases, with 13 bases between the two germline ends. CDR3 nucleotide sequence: TGTGCCAGCAGTCCCGCGGGGTTACAAGAGACCCAGTACTTC. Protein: CASSPAGLQETQYF.

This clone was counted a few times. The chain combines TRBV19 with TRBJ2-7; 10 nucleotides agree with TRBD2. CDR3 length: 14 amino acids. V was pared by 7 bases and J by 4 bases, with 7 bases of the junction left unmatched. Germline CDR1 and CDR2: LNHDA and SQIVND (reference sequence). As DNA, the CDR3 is TGTGCCAGTAAATCCTGGACTAGCGGATACGAGCAGTACGTC. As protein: CASKSWTSGYEQYV.